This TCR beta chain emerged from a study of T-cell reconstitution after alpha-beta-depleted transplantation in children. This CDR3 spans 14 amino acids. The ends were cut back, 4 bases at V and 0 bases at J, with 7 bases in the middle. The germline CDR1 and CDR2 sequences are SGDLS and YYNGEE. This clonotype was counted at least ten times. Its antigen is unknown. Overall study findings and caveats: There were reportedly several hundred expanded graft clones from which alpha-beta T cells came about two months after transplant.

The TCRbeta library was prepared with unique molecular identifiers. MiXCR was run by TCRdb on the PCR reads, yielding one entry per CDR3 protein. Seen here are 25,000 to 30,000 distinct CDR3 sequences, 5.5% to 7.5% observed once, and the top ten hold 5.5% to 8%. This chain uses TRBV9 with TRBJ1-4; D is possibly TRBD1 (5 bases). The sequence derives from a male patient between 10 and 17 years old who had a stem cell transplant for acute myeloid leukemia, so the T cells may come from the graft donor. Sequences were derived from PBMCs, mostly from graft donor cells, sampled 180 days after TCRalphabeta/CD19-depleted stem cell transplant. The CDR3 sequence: CASSRQTTNEKLFF. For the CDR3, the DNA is TGTGCCAGCAGCCGACAGACAACTAATGAAAAACTGTTTTTT.